The 30 T cell receptor beta chains given below trace back to one sample, sequenced in a study of circulating CD8 cells and anti-PD-1 response in melanoma. From live CD3+CD8+TCRalphabeta+ cells, four PD-1 and/or TIGIT subsets were sorted. Using roughly 14 ng of total RNA, TCR libraries were made with the QIAseq Immune Repertoire TCR panel. TCRdb processed the reads anew with MiXCR; each CDR3 protein has one entry. The sample holds hundreds of distinct CDR3 sequences, about 6.3% seen once. This specimen was CD8+ T cells from PBMCs, taken at baseline or after one month of anti-PD-1 therapy (not recorded which). All receptors come from a human donor with melanoma.

On this clonotype: This clone may be a read error of a much larger clone one base away. The genes are TRBV19 and TRBJ2-5; either TRBD1 or TRBD2 may fit D (5 bases each). V was pared by 0 bases and J by 1 base, with 9 bases between. Germline V CDR1 and CDR2: LNHDA, SQIVND (reference sequence). CDR3 length: 15 residues. CDR3 sequence: CASSIEGRCQETQYF. The CDR3 DNA reads TGTGCCAGTAGTATAGAGGGACGGTGCCAAGAGACCCAGTACTTC.

In the case of this clonotype: A much larger clone sits a single nucleotide away, making a read error possible. This chain joins TRBV24-1 and TRBJ2-2; TRBD2 might be the D (5 bases). Germline V gene data show CDR1 as KGHDR and CDR2 as SFDVKD. CDR3 length: 14 residues. CDR3 sequence reads: CATRRAANTGELVF. In nucleotides, the CDR3 is TGTGCCACTCGACGGGCCGCGAACACCGGGGAGCTGGTTTTT.

This clonotype is termed hyperexpanded. The chain uses TRBV4-3 and TRBJ2-1; 9 positions agree with TRBD1. The CDR3 is 17 residues long. Germline V gene data show CDR1 as LGHNA and CDR2 as YSLEER. Trimming cost V 3 bases and J 2 bases; bases outside gene matches: 8. The CDR3 nucleotides read TGCGCCAGCAGCCACCTTGACAGGGGGAGCCCCTACAATGAGCAGTTCTTC. The encoded protein is CASSHLDRGSPYNEQFF.

Within the sample, this clonotype is medium-sized. This chain links TRBV2 with TRBJ2-7; 8 positions match TRBD1. The germline V gene encodes CDR1 SNHLY and CDR2 FYNNEI. There are 15 residues in the CDR3. V was clipped by 1 base and J by 3 bases; unmatched bases: 5. The CDR3 region is CASSEGYRGCYEQYF. The CDR3 DNA reads TGTGCCAGCAGTGAAGGGTACAGGGGGTGCTACGAGCAGTACTTC.

About this clonotype itself: A read error may explain this, as a much larger clone is one base away. The genes are TRBV7-6 and TRBJ2-1; 13 nucleotides agree with TRBD2. The CDR3 runs 16 residues. Germline V CDR1 and CDR2: SGHVS, FNYEAQ. The DNA of the CDR3 is TGTGCCAGCAGCAAACCGGGACTAGCGGGGTATAATGAGCGGTTCTTC. Translated: CASSKPGLAGYNERFF.

This clonotype was detected once. A read error may explain this, as a much larger clone is one base away. The V call is TRBV9, the J call TRBJ2-2, with 9 bases fitting TRBD1. The germline V gene encodes CDR1 SGDLS and CDR2 YYNGEE. The CDR3 is 15 residues long. The CDR3 DNA reads TGTGCCAGCAGCGGTGGGACAGGGAACACCGGGGGGCTGTTTTTT. It encodes CASSGGTGNTGGLFF.

As for this clonotype: One end of the junction is discordant with germline, which a read error may explain. The chain employs TRBV7-2 and TRBJ2-1; 8 positions match TRBD2. This CDR3 is 16 amino acids long. The V gene's germline CDR1 is SGHTA and CDR2 FQGNSA. The CDR3 sequence: CASSPTGRGGYNEQFF. CDR3 bases: TGTGCCAGCAGCCCCACCGGACGGGGGGGGTACAACGAGCAGTTCTTC.

This clonotype was seen a handful of times. Possible read error: a much larger clone is one base away. The chain joins TRBV19 to TRBJ1-1; no clear D gene. Germline CDR1 and CDR2: LNHDA and SQIVND (reference sequence). CDR3 size: 12 residues. CDR3 nucleotide sequence: TGTGCCAGCCCCACCCCGGAAAGAGAAGCTCTCTTT. This sequence encodes CASPTPEREALF.

In its sample, this clonotype is large (0.1 to 1%). The rearrangement links TRBV11-2 to TRBJ2-1; 7 bases are a match to TRBD1. CDR1 is SGHAT, CDR2 FQNNGV, per germline. The CDR3 extends over 14 amino acids. The V segment lost 6 bases and the J segment 6 bases; nucleotides outside the gene matches: 8. CDR3 nucleotides: TGTGCCAGCAGTTCTCACGCAGGGGGCAATGAGCAGTTCTTC. Its translation is CASSSHAGGNEQFF.

By its share, this clonotype is hyperexpanded. The CDR3 DNA follows: TGTGCCAGCGAACAGGGTATCGGGGAGCTGTTTTTT. Protein product: CASEQGIGELFF. J is TRBJ2-2 and V is TRBV25-1; D perhaps matches TRBD1 (6 bases). The germline V gene encodes CDR1 MGHDK and CDR2 SYGVNS. The V end was cut by 8 bases, the J end by 7 bases, with 11 bases between. The CDR3 covers 12 residues. Drawing the rest from reference TRBV25-1 and TRBJ2-2, the complete variable domain is EADIYQTPRYLVIGTGKKITLECSQTMGHDKMYWYQQDPGMELHLIHYSYGVNSTEKGDLSSESTVSRIRTEHFPLTLESARPSHTSQYLCASEQGIGELFFGEGSRLTVL.

Relative to its sample, this clonotype is large. The genes are TRBV2 and TRBJ2-6, with D unclear. V gave up 8 bases and J gave up 0 bases, with 8 bases separating them. Per the germline V gene, CDR1 is SNHLY and CDR2 is FYNNEI. This CDR3 region has 14 residues. This CDR3 reads CASLLGSGANVLTF. Here the CDR3 DNA reads TGTGCCAGCCTGTTGGGCTCTGGGGCCAACGTCCTGACTTTC. The whole variable domain, remainder taken from reference TRBV2 and TRBJ2-6, is EPEVTQTPSHQVTQMGQEVILRCVPISNHLYFYWYRQILGQKVEFLVSFYNNEISEKSEIFDDQFSVERPDGSNFTLKIRSTKLEDSAMYFCASLLGSGANVLTFGAGSRLTVL.

This clonotype is labeled as hyperexpanded. The chain couples TRBV7-2 to TRBJ2-7; D possibly corresponds to TRBD2 (5 bases). From germline, CDR1 is SGHTA and CDR2 FQGNSA. The ends were cut back, 7 bases at V and 5 bases at J, with 18 bases in the middle. The CDR3 length is 14 residues. CDR3 protein: CASTSRAGGHEQYF. Here the CDR3 DNA reads TGTGCCAGCACATCAAGGGCGGGCGGGCACGAGCAGTACTTC.

This clonotype is large. The chain uses TRBV19 and TRBJ1-5; the D is unclear. The CDR3 runs to 15 residues. The ends were cut back, 6 bases at V and 5 bases at J, with 17 bases in the middle. CDR1 and CDR2 (germline): LNHDA, SQIVND (reference sequence). The CDR3: CASRRADGPYQPQHF. CDR3 bases: TGTGCCAGTAGACGCGCCGACGGTCCGTATCAGCCCCAGCATTTT. Looking up the rest from reference TRBV19 and TRBJ1-5 gives the full variable domain: DGGITQSPKYLFRKEGQNVTLSCEQNLNHDAMYWYRQDPGQGLRLIYYSQIVNDFQKGDIAEGYSVSREKKESFPLTVTSAQKNPTAFYLCASRRADGPYQPQHFGDGTRLSIL.

By frequency in the sample, this clonotype is large. The V call is TRBV19, the J call TRBJ1-1; D not certain. V gave up 5 bases and J gave up 2 bases, with 9 bases separating them. Germline V gene sequence: CDR1 LNHDA, CDR2 SQIVND (reference sequence). This CDR3 has 13 residues. CDR3 nucleotide sequence: TGTGCCAGTAGTCTAACAAGTAACACTGAAGCTTTCTTT. It translates to CASSLTSNTEAFF.

This clonotype is medium-sized within its sample. J is TRBJ2-2 and V is TRBV6-4; D ambiguous. The CDR3 length is 13 residues. Germline loops: CDR1 MRHNA, CDR2 SNTAGT. The ends were cut back, 0 bases at V and 4 bases at J, with 3 bases in the middle. The CDR3 DNA follows: TGTGCCAGCAGTGACTCCAGCACCGGGGAGCTGTTTTTT. Its translation: CASSDSSTGELFF.

This clonotype is categorized as hyperexpanded (1% or more). V and J are TRBV4-2 and TRBJ2-7; weak D call: TRBD1 (6 bases). Between the trimmed V and J ends, which lost 3 bases and 1 base, there was a span of 13 bases. Germline lookup yields CDR1 LGHNA and CDR2 YNFKEQ. The CDR3 sequence is 15 residues long. The CDR3, as DNA: TGTGCCAGCAGCCAGGGGGCTACAGCTTCCTACGAGCAGTACTTC. The encoded protein is CASSQGATASYEQYF.

This clonotype ranks as large. The chain combines TRBV10-2 with TRBJ2-5; D gene ambiguous. V was clipped by 2 bases and J by 4 bases, with 11 bases between them. The germline V gene encodes CDR1 WSHSY and CDR2 SAAADI. The CDR3 is 14 amino acids. In DNA, the CDR3 is TGCGCCAGCAGTGAGAGAGTTGGGTTAGAGACCCAGTACTTC. It translates to CASSERVGLETQYF.

This clonotype rates as large. The chain couples TRBV7-3 to TRBJ2-1; D gene uncertain. In germline, CDR1 is SGHTA, CDR2 FQGTGA. V was pared by 2 bases and J by 0 bases, with 8 bases between. The CDR3 is 15 amino acids. The CDR3 coding sequence is TGTGCCAGCAGCTTAGGCCCTAGCTCCTACAATGAGCAGTTCTTC. Its translation is CASSLGPSSYNEQFF.

Relative to its sample, this clonotype is hyperexpanded. The CDR3 sequence is CASSFLGANYGYTF. The CDR3 region has the DNA TGTGCCAGCAGTTTTCTGGGGGCAAACTATGGCTACACCTTC. This chain uses TRBV27 with TRBJ1-2; D may be TRBD1 (6 bases). Trimming took 3 bases from V and 2 from J, leaving 10 bases between them. The length of the CDR3 is 14 residues. The germline V gene encodes CDR1 MNHEY and CDR2 SMNVEV (reference sequence).

This clonotype is medium-sized by share. This chain links TRBV19 with TRBJ2-3; D might be TRBD2 (5 bases). CDR3 size: 14 residues. The V and J ends lost 3 bases and 4 bases respectively, with 11 bases between them. Per the germline V gene, CDR1 is LNHDA and CDR2 is SQIVND (reference sequence). Here the CDR3 reads CASSMPGGPDTQYF. For the CDR3, the DNA is TGTGCCAGTAGTATGCCAGGAGGACCAGATACGCAGTATTTT.

This clonotype was seen a handful of times. The CDR3 region has the DNA TGTGCCAGTAATCTAACAAGTAACACTGAAGCTTTCTTT. Translated, it gives CASNLTSNTEAFF. The V and J genes are TRBV19 and TRBJ1-1; D gene uncertain. The CDR3 is made up of 13 amino acids. V was clipped by 7 bases and J by 2 bases, with 11 bases between them. Germline V lookup: CDR1 LNHDA, CDR2 SQIVND (reference sequence).

Relative to its sample, this clonotype is large. DNA for the CDR3: TGTGCCAGCAGCTTGGGACCGGGGAACACCGGGGAGCTGTTTTTT. Translated: CASSLGPGNTGELFF. The chain uses TRBV5-4 and TRBJ2-2; no firm D call. Germline V lookup: CDR1 SGHNT, CDR2 YYREEE (reference sequence). The CDR3 extends over 15 amino acids. Trimming shortened V by 0 bases and J by 1 base, and 7 bases separated the two germline ends.

This clonotype qualifies as large. This rearrangement joins TRBV24-1 to TRBJ2-2, with D unclear. Germline lookup yields CDR1 KGHDR and CDR2 SFDVKD. CDR3 length equals 14 residues. V was cut by 10 bases and J by 0 bases, with 11 bases left in between. This chain's CDR3 is CATRRAANTGELFF. As DNA, the CDR3 is TGTGCCACTCGACGGGCCGCGAACACCGGGGAGCTGTTTTTT.

This clonotype is judged large. This sequence joins TRBV5-4 and TRBJ2-7; a weak D match, TRBD1 (6 bases). Germline V gene sequence: CDR1 SGHNT, CDR2 YYREEE (reference sequence). V shed 4 bases and J shed 4 bases, with 18 bases lying between them. CDR3 size: 15 residues. The CDR3 region is CASSHSDRIPYEQYF. The CDR3 region has the DNA TGTGCCAGCAGCCATTCCGACAGGATCCCGTACGAGCAGTACTTC.

This clonotype is classed as large. The gene calls are TRBV5-6 and TRBJ2-6; D not certain. Looked up from germline, CDR1 is SGHDT and CDR2 is YYEEEE. Trimming took off 1 base at V and 4 bases at J, with 21 bases between the two ends. There are 19 residues in the CDR3. The CDR3 sequence is CASSLSRWRNNRGANVLTF. CDR3 nucleotides: TGTGCCAGCAGCTTGTCTCGATGGCGGAACAATAGAGGGGCCAACGTCCTGACTTTC. Variable domain in full (rest from reference TRBV5-6 and TRBJ2-6): DAGVTQSPTHLIKTRGQQVTLRCSPKSGHDTVSWYQQALGQGPQFIFQYYEEEERQRGNFPDRFSGHQFPNYSSELNVNALLLGDSALYLCASSLSRWRNNRGANVLTFGAGSRLTVL.

This clonotype is categorized as hyperexpanded (1% or more). The chain combines TRBV27 with TRBJ2-5, with D maybe TRBD2 (7 bases). The CDR3 has 14 residues. The germline V gene encodes CDR1 MNHEY and CDR2 SMNVEV (reference sequence). V lost 8 bases and J 3 bases, leaving 16 bases between the germline ends. CDR3 loop: CASGGAFTEETQYF. In DNA, the CDR3 is TGTGCCAGCGGGGGGGCTTTCACGGAAGAGACCCAGTACTTC.

This clonotype is judged large. The gene calls are TRBV7-2 and TRBJ2-3; D call uncertain. V was trimmed by 5 bases and J by 4 bases, leaving 10 bases between them. CDR3 length: 13 residues. CDR1 is SGHTA, CDR2 FQGNSA, per germline. CDR3 sequence reads: CASSRLPPDTQYF. DNA for the CDR3: TGTGCCAGCAGCCGTCTCCCACCAGATACGCAGTATTTT.

This chain connects TRBV28 to TRBJ2-1; 10 bases agree with TRBD1. V was pared by 4 bases and J by 10 bases, with 13 bases of the junction left unmatched. The CDR3 contains 16 residues. CDR1 is MDHEN and CDR2 is SYDVKM in the germline V gene. CDR3 in amino acids: CASSSTGTGVFREQFF. The CDR3 region has the DNA TGTGCCAGCAGTTCCACCGGGACAGGGGTGTTCAGGGAGCAGTTCTTC.

By sample share, this clonotype is hyperexpanded. The V call is TRBV11-2, the J call TRBJ2-7, with D possibly TRBD1 on 5 matching bases. Between the trimmed V and J ends, which lost 1 base and 3 bases, there was a span of 7 bases. CDR3 length equals 13 residues. Looked up from germline, CDR1 is SGHAT and CDR2 is FQNNGV. The CDR3 DNA follows: TGTGCCAGCAGCTTAGGACAGCTCTACGAGCAGTACTTC. This codes for CASSLGQLYEQYF.

This clonotype is medium-sized. The chain couples TRBV19 to TRBJ1-1; D not resolved. The CDR3 contains 13 residues. Germline values: CDR1 LNHDA, CDR2 SQIVND (reference sequence). V was pared by 3 bases and J by 1 base, with 6 bases between. CDR3 protein: CASSISGNTEAFF. As DNA, the CDR3 is TGTGCCAGTAGTATTTCCGGGAACACTGAAGCTTTCTTT.